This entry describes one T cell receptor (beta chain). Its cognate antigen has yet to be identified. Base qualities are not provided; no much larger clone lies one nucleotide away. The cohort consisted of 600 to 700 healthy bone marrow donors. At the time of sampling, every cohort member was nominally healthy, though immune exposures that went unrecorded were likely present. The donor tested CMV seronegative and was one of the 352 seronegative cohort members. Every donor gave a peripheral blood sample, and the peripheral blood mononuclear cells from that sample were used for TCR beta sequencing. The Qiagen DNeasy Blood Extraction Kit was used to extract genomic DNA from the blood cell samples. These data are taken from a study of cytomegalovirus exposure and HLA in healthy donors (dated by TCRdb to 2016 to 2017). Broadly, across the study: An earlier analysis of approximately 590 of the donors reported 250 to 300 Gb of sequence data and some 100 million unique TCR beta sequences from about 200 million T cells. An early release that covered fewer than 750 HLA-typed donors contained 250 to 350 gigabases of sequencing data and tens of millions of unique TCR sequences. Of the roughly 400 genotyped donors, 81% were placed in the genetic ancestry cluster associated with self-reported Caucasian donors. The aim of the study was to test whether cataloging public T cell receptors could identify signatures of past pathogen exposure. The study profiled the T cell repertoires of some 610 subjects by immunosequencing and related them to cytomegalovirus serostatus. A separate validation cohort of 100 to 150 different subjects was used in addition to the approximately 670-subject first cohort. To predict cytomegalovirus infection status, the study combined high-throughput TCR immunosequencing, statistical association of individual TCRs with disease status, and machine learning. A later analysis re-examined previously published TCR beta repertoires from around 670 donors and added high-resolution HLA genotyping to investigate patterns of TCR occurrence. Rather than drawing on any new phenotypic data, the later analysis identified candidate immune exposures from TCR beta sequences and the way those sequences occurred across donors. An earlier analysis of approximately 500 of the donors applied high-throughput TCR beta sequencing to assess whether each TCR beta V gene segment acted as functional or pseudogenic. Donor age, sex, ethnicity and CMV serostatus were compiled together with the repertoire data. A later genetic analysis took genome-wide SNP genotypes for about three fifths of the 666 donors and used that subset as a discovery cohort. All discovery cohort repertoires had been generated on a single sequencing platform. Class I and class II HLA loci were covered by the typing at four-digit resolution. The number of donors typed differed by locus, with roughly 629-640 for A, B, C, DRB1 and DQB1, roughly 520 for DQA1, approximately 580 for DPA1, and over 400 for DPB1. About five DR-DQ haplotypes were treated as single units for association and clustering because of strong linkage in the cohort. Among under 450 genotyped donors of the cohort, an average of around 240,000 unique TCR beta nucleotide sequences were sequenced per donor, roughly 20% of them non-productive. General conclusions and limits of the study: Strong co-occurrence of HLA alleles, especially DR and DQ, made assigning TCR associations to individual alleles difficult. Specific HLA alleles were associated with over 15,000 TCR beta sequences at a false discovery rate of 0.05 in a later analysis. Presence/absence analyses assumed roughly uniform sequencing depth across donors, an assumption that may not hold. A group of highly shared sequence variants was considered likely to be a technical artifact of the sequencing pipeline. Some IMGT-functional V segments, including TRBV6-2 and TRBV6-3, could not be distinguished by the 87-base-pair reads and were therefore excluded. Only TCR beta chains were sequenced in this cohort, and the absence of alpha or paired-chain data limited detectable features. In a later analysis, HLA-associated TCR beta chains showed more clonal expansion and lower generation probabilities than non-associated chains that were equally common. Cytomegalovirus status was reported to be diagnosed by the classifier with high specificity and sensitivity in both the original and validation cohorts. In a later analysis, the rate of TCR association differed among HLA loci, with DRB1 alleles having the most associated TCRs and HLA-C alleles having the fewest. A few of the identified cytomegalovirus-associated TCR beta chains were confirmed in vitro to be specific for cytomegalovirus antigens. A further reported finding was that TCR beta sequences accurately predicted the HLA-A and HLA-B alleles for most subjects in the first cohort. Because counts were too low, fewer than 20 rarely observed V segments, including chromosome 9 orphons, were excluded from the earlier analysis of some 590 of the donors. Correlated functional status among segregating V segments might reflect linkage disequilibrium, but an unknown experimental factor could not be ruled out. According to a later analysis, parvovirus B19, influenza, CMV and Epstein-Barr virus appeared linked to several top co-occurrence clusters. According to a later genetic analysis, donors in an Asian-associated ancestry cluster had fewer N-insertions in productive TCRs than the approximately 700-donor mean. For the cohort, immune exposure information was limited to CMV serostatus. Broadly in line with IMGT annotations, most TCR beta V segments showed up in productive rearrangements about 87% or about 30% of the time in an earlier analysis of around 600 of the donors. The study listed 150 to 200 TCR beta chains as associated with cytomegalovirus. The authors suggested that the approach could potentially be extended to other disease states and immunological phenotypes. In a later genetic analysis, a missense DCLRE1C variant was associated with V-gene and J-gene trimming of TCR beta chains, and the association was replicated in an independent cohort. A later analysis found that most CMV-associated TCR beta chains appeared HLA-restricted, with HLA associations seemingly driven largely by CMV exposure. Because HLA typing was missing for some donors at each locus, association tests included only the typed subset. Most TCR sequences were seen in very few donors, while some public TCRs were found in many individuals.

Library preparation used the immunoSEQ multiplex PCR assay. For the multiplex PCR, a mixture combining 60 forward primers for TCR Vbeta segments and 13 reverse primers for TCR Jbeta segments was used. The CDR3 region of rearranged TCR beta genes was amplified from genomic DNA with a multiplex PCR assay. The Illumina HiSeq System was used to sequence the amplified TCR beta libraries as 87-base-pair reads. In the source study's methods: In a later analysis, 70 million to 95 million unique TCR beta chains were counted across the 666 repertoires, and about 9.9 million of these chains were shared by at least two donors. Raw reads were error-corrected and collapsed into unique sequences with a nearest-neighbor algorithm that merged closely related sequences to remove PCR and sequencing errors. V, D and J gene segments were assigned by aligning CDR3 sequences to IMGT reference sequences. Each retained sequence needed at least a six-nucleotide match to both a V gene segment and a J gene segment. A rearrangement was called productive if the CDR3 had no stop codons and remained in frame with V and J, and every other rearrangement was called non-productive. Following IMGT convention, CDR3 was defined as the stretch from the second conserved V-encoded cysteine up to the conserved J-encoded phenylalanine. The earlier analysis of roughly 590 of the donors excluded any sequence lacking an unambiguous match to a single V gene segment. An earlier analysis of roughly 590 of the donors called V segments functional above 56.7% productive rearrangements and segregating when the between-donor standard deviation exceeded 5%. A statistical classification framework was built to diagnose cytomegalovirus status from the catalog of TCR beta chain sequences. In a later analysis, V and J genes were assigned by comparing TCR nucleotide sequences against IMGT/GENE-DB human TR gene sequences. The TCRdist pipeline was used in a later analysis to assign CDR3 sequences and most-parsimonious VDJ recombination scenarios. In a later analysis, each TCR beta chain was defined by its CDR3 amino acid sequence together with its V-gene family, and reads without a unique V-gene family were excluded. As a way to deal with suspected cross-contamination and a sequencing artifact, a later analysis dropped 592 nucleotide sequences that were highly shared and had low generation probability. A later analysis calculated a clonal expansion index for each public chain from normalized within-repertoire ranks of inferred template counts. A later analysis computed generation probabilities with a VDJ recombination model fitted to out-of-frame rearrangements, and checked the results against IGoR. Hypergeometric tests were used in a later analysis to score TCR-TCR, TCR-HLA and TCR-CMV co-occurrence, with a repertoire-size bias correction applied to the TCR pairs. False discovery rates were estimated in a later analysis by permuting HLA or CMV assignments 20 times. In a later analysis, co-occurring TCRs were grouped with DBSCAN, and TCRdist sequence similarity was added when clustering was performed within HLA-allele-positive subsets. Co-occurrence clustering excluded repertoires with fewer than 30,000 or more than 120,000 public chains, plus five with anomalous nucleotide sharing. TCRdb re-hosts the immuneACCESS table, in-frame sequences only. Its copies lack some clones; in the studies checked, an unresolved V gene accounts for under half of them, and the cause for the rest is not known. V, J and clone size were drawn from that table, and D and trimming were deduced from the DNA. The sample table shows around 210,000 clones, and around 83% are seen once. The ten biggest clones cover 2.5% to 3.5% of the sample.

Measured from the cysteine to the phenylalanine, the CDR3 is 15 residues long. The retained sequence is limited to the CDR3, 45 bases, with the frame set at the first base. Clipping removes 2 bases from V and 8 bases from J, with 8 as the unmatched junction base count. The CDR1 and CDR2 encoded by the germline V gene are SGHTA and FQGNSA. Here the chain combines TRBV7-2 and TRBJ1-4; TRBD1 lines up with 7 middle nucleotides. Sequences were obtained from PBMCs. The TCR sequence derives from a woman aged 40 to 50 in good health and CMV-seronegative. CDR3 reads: CASSLIRQGGEKLFF. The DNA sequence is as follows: TGTGCCAGCAGCTTAATCCGACAGGGTGGGGAAAAACTGTTTTTT.